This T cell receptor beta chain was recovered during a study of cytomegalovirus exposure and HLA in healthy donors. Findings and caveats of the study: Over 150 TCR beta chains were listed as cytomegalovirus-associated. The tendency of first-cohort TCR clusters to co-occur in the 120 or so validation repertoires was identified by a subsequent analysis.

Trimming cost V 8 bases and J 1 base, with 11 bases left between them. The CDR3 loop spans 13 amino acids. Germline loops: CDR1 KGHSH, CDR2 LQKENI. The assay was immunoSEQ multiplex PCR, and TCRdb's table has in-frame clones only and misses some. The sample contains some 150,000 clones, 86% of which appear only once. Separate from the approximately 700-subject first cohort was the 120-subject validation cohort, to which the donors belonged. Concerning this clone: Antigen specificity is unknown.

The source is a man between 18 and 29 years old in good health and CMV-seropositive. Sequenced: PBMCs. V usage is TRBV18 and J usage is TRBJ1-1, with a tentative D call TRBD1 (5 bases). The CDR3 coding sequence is TGTGCCAGCCGAGCGGGGGGGAACACTGAAGCTTTCTTT. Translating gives CASRAGGNTEAFF.